One and the same sample provided the 10 T cell receptor beta chains below, sequenced in a study of blood T cell repertoires in COVID-19. Produced via immunoSEQ multiplex PCR; TCRdb's table is partial and in-frame only. The table shows 45,000 to 60,000 clones, with 80% to 90% occurring only once. Sequenced material: peripheral blood. Every receptor here comes from a man in his 60s with acute or convalescent COVID-19.

The sample holds one count of this clone. The chain uses TRBV2 and TRBJ1-2, with 7 bases aligning to TRBD1. Germline V CDR1 and CDR2: SNHLY, FYNNEI. The CDR3 spans 14 residues. Trimming took 3 bases from V and 4 from J; bases not matched to a gene: 5. The CDR3 loop reads CASSETGTVYGYTF. For the CDR3, the DNA is TGTGCCAGCAGTGAGACAGGGACGGTCTATGGCTACACCTTC. Supplemented by reference TRBV2 and TRBJ1-2, the full variable domain reads EPEVTQTPSHQVTQMGQEVILRCVPISNHLYFYWYRQILGQKVEFLVSFYNNEISEKSEIFDDQFSVERPDGSNFTLKIRSTKLEDSAMYFCASSETGTVYGYTFGSGTRLTVV.

Worth noting for this clone: One end of the junction varies from germline; a read error may be responsible. The V and J genes are TRBV7-7 and TRBJ2-1; perhaps TRBD1 as D (7 bases). The CDR3 totals 16 residues. Germline V gives CDR1 SSHAT, CDR2 FNYEAQ (reference sequence). In DNA form, the CDR3 reads TGTGCTAGCAGCTTAGGGGGCCCGGCAGCGGGTGATGAGCAGTTCTTC. Its protein is CASSLGGPAAGDEQFF.

Written as DNA, the CDR3 is TGTGCCAGCAGCCACAAGATCGGACAGGCCTTAAATGAAAAACTGTTTTTT. Translation gives CASSHKIGQALNEKLFF. The chain couples TRBV3-1 (or the pseudogene TRBV3-2) to TRBJ1-4, with 7 bases lining up with TRBD1. CDR3 length: 17 amino acids. V lost 3 bases to trimming and J lost 5 bases; unmatched junction nucleotides: 12. Germline values: CDR1 LGHDT, CDR2 YNNKEL (reference sequence).

The chain combines TRBV2 with TRBJ2-7; maybe TRBD1 (6 bases). Germline lookup yields CDR1 SNHLY and CDR2 FYNNEI. Trimming left V 7 bases short and J 2 bases short, with 21 bases between. The CDR3 totals 16 residues. The CDR3 spells CASTGADRLITYEQYF. The CDR3 nucleotides are TGTGCCAGCACTGGAGCGGACAGACTCATAACCTACGAGCAGTACTTC.

The chain has TRBV5-6 and TRBJ2-5, with 8 bases matching TRBD1. The ends lost 3 bases at V and 5 bases at J; junction bases unmatched: 12. Germline V lookup: CDR1 SGHDT, CDR2 YYEEEE. The CDR3 sequence is 16 residues long. The CDR3 region has the DNA TGTGCCAGCAGCTCGACCGGACAGGGAGGAGAGGAGACCCAGTACTTC. Amino acid sequence: CASSSTGQGGEETQYF.

The genes are TRBV6-5 and TRBJ2-7, with 7 bases identical to TRBD2. The CDR3 totals 14 residues. The V gene end was trimmed by 5 bases and the J gene end by 4 bases; junction bases not matched to a gene: 8. Germline V CDR1 and CDR2: MNHEY, SVGAGI. The DNA of the CDR3 is TGTGCCAGCAGTCCTGGACTAGGGCGGTACGAGCAGTACTTC. This encodes CASSPGLGRYEQYF.

This chain connects TRBV11-2 to TRBJ2-5, with a weak D call TRBD2 (5 bases). CDR1 and CDR2 (germline): SGHAT, FQNNGV. The V end was cut by 5 bases, the J end by 5 bases, with 18 bases between. This CDR3 is 15 amino acids long. CDR3 sequence: CASSDISSWGETQYF. Here the CDR3 DNA reads TGTGCCAGCAGCGATATCTCTAGCTGGGGTGAGACCCAGTACTTC. Drawing the rest from reference TRBV11-2 and TRBJ2-5, the complete variable domain is EAGVAQSPRYKIIEKRQSVAFWCNPISGHATLYWYQQILGQGPKLLIQFQNNGVVDDSQLPKDRFSAERLKGVDSTLKIQPAKLEDSAVYLCASSDISSWGETQYFGPGTRLLVL.

The gene calls are TRBV3-1 (or the pseudogene TRBV3-2) and TRBJ1-6; the match to TRBD1 covers 8 bases. J lost 7 bases, V lost 5 bases, and 10 bases had no gene match. The CDR3 is 16 amino acids. The germline V gene has CDR1 LGHDT and CDR2 YNNKEL (reference sequence). The CDR3 DNA reads TGTGCCAGCAGCAGACAGGGGAGATGGAGGAATTCACCCCTCCACTTT. This sequence encodes CASSRQGRWRNSPLHF.

The V call is TRBV5-1, the J call TRBJ1-1; TRBD1 matches at 8 bases. CDR1 and CDR2 from the germline V gene are SGHRS and YFSETQ. The CDR3 is 16 residues long. The J segment lost 6 bases and the V segment lost 0 bases, leaving 10 bases of the junction unmatched. As DNA, the CDR3 is TGCGCCAGCAGCTTGGGGTGGGGTCAGGGGGCTCCTGAAGCTTTCTTT. It is translated as CASSLGWGQGAPEAFF. The full variable domain, completed using reference TRBV5-1 and TRBJ1-1, is KAGVTQTPRYLIKTRGQQVTLSCSPISGHRSVSWYQQTPGQGLQFLFEYFSETQRNKGNFPGRFSGRQFSNSRSEMNVSTLELGDSALYLCASSLGWGQGAPEAFFGQGTRLTVV.

The gene calls are TRBV11-2 and TRBJ2-2; D remains unclear. V lost 5 bases, J lost 6 bases, and 13 bases lay in between. CDR1 is SGHAT, CDR2 FQNNGV, per germline. The CDR3 has 14 amino acids. The DNA for the CDR3 is TGTGCCAGCAGCCCTGTACGGGTCGCCGGGGAGCTGTTTTTT. Translating it yields CASSPVRVAGELFF. Full variable domain (rest looked up from reference TRBV11-2 and TRBJ2-2): EAGVAQSPRYKIIEKRQSVAFWCNPISGHATLYWYQQILGQGPKLLIQFQNNGVVDDSQLPKDRFSAERLKGVDSTLKIQPAKLEDSAVYLCASSPVRVAGELFFGEGSRLTVL.